A selection of T cell receptor beta chains follows, all from one sample in a study of cytomegalovirus exposure and HLA in healthy donors. Produced via immunoSEQ multiplex PCR; TCRdb's table is partial and in-frame only. In the table there are roughly 170,000 clones, more than 65% of which are singletons. Sequenced input: PBMCs. The source of these receptors is a male donor in good health and CMV-seronegative. Each CDR3 is given without its conserved first and last residue. D genes are given only for firm matches.

cdr3_aa: ASSRRLALPSSYNEQF
v_call: TRBV11-3
j_call: TRBJ2-1
d_call: TRBD2

cdr3_aa: ASSPGTGNTEAF
v_call: TRBV18
j_call: TRBJ1-1
d_call: TRBD1

cdr3_aa: ASGGQGLVETQY
v_call: TRBV19
j_call: TRBJ2-5
d_call: TRBD1

cdr3_aa: ASRGSRGYGYT
v_call: TRBV2
j_call: TRBJ1-2
d_call: NA

cdr3_aa: ASSLDFSSGNTIY
v_call: TRBV5-1
j_call: TRBJ1-3
d_call: NA

cdr3_aa: ASSVELVEETQY
v_call: TRBV9
j_call: TRBJ2-5
d_call: NA

cdr3_aa: SVEDRGLRPYEQY
v_call: TRBV29-1
j_call: TRBJ2-7
d_call: NA

cdr3_aa: ASSDGGQNTEAF
v_call: TRBV6-4
j_call: TRBJ1-1
d_call: NA

cdr3_aa: ASSRHTNTEAF
v_call: TRBV6-4
j_call: TRBJ1-1
d_call: NA

cdr3_aa: ASSLGQGRDIQY
v_call: TRBV18
j_call: TRBJ2-4
d_call: TRBD1

cdr3_aa: ASSSTGSTEAF
v_call: TRBV5-5
j_call: TRBJ1-1
d_call: NA

cdr3_aa: ASSLEGGGARGANVLT
v_call: TRBV5-1
j_call: TRBJ2-6
d_call: TRBD2

cdr3_aa: ASSYSGLAFTDTQY
v_call: TRBV6-5
j_call: TRBJ2-3
d_call: TRBD2

cdr3_aa: ASSSTDRVEGQPQH
v_call: TRBV7-9
j_call: TRBJ1-5
d_call: TRBD1

cdr3_aa: ASSEVQARYGYT
v_call: TRBV2
j_call: TRBJ1-2
d_call: NA

cdr3_aa: ASSSDGTSGNYYAQY
v_call: TRBV5-1
j_call: TRBJ2-5
d_call: TRBD2

cdr3_aa: ASSVGGGSGHEQY
v_call: TRBV9
j_call: TRBJ2-7
d_call: NA

cdr3_aa: ASSPWGQGITEAF
v_call: TRBV7-2
j_call: TRBJ1-1
d_call: TRBD1

cdr3_aa: ASAKEGQPNEKLF
v_call: TRBV5-1
j_call: TRBJ1-4
d_call: NA

cdr3_aa: ASSRGQRSEKLF
v_call: TRBV5-1
j_call: TRBJ1-4
d_call: NA

cdr3_aa: ASSVTVGDRGTDTQY
v_call: TRBV6-1
j_call: TRBJ2-3
d_call: TRBD1

cdr3_aa: ATSSGRAYEQY
v_call: TRBV27
j_call: TRBJ2-7
d_call: TRBD2

cdr3_aa: AGNRDRGYEQY
v_call: TRBV27
j_call: TRBJ2-7
d_call: TRBD1